A single sample gave rise to the 16 T cell receptor beta chains below, sequenced in a study of graft-versus-host responses after intestinal transplantation. Produced via immunoSEQ multiplex PCR; TCRdb's table is partial and in-frame only. The sample has 150,000 or so clones; 80% to 95% are singletons. No antigen has been assigned to these receptors. Source: unstimulated CD4+ T cells sorted from spleen or lymph node cells, taken before intestinal transplant. The source is a human donor who received an intestinal transplant.

J is TRBJ2-1 and V is TRBV19, with D perhaps given as TRBD1 or TRBD2 (5 bases each). CDR3 size: 14 residues. With 11 bases removed from V and 8 bases from J, the gap between germline ends came to 22 bases. Germline V gene data show CDR1 as LNHDA and CDR2 as SQIVND (reference sequence). The CDR3 sequence is CAVSGPTLKDEQFF. CDR3 nucleotides: TGTGCCGTCTCGGGACCCACCCTAAAGGATGAGCAGTTCTTC.

The chain recombines TRBV29-1 with TRBJ2-1, with D unresolved. V lost 4 bases to trimming and J lost 0 bases, with 10 bases between them. The V gene's germline CDR1 is SQVTM and CDR2 ANQGSEA. The CDR3 runs 14 residues. CDR3 region: CSVAVDNSYNEQFF. The CDR3 nucleotides read TGCAGCGTTGCGGTGGATAACTCCTACAATGAGCAGTTCTTC.

The chain joins TRBV27 to TRBJ1-5; tentative D call: TRBD1 (5 bases). Germline lookup yields CDR1 MNHEY and CDR2 SMNVEV (reference sequence). Between the trimmed V and J ends, which lost 5 bases and 3 bases, there was a span of 14 bases. The CDR3 totals 15 residues. The CDR3 region has the DNA TGTGCCAGCAGTCCCGGGGCTTGGAACAATCAGCCCCAGCATTTT. Encoded protein: CASSPGAWNNQPQHF.

The chain couples TRBV28 to TRBJ2-5, with 13 bases identical to TRBD2. This CDR3 has 16 residues. The V gene's germline CDR1 is MDHEN and CDR2 SYDVKM. V shed 5 bases and J 4 bases; nucleotides not matched to a gene: 7. CDR3 DNA sequence: TGTGCCAGCAGTACCCGGACTAGCGGGAGAGGAGAGACCCAGTACTTC. It specifies CASSTRTSGRGETQYF.

The chain combines TRBV11-1 with TRBJ2-2, with D possibly TRBD1 on 6 matching bases. Germline lookup yields CDR1 SGHAT and CDR2 FQDESV (reference sequence). V lost 4 bases to trimming and J lost 7 bases, with 16 bases between them. The length of the CDR3 is 15 residues. CDR3 sequence (DNA): TGTGCCAGCAGCTCGTCTACAGGGTTTAGCGGGGAGCTGTTTTTT. As protein: CASSSSTGFSGELFF.

The chain has TRBV5-1 and TRBJ1-4; weak D call: TRBD1 (5 bases). Germline-derived CDR1 and CDR2 are SGHRS and YFSETQ. The CDR3 extends over 15 amino acids. Between the trimmed V and J ends, which lost 4 bases and 3 bases, there was a span of 13 bases. The CDR3: CASSGLRGSNEKLFF. In DNA form, the CDR3 reads TGCGCCAGCAGCGGCCTGCGGGGCTCTAATGAAAAACTGTTTTTT.

The chain links TRBV5-5 to TRBJ2-1; the match to TRBD2 covers 8 bases. The CDR3 totals 15 residues. Germline lookup yields CDR1 SGHKS and CDR2 YYEKEE (reference sequence). After removal of 1 base from V and 8 bases from J, the junction contained 8 bases not matched to a gene. The CDR3 nucleotides read TGTGCCAGCAGCTTGAGAGCGGGAGATGACGATGAGCAGTTCTTC. It is translated as CASSLRAGDDDEQFF.

In its sample, this clone was seen once. V gene TRBV19 combines with J gene TRBJ1-2, with no clear D. V lost 7 bases to trimming and J lost 4 bases, with 13 bases between them. The length of the CDR3 is 13 residues. Germline assignment: CDR1 LNHDA and CDR2 SQIVND (reference sequence). The chain's CDR3 is CASTWGDGYGYTF. The CDR3 nucleotides are TGTGCCAGTACCTGGGGAGATGGCTATGGCTACACCTTC.

The gene calls are TRBV4-1 and TRBJ1-1; no definite D call. Germline V CDR1 and CDR2: MGHRA, YSYEKL. V lost 1 base and J 11 bases, leaving 17 bases between the germline ends. The CDR3 totals 14 residues. In DNA form, the CDR3 reads TGCGCCAGCAGCCAAGGCCTGCAGGCCGACGTGGCTTTCTTT. Protein product: CASSQGLQADVAFF.

This clone was detected only a few times. This chain links TRBV6-5 with TRBJ1-5; possible D gene TRBD1, 6 bases. Trimming removed 2 bases at V and 6 bases at J, with 14 bases between. The germline V gene encodes CDR1 MNHEY and CDR2 SVGAGI. The CDR3 covers 15 residues. As DNA, the CDR3 is TGTGCCAGCAGTTACGGTTGGGGGGCGGGTCAGCCCCAGCATTTT. This sequence encodes CASSYGWGAGQPQHF.

The gene calls are TRBV28 and TRBJ2-1; D gene ambiguous. The V gene's germline CDR1 is MDHEN and CDR2 SYDVKM. The ends were cut back, 1 base at V and 12 bases at J, with 10 bases in the middle. This CDR3 is built from 12 residues. CDR3 loop: CASSLSAWGQFF. DNA of the CDR3: TGTGCCAGCAGTTTATCAGCCTGGGGGCAGTTCTTC.

Only one count was recorded for this clone. The rearrangement uses TRBV1 and TRBJ1-1; the D segment call TRBD1 is taken from the table without a DNA check. TRBV1 has pseudogene status. This CDR3 has 13 amino acids. The chain's CDR3 is CTSRMTGSTEAFF. CDR3 DNA: TGCACCAGCAGGATGACAGGGAGCACTGAAGCTTTCTTT.

V usage is TRBV6-5 and J usage is TRBJ2-3; D may be TRBD1 (6 bases). There are 14 residues in the CDR3. V was cut by 2 bases and J by 2 bases, with 8 bases left in between. The germline CDR1 and CDR2 sequences are MNHEY and SVGAGI. CDR3 DNA: TGTGCCAGCAGTTACGACAGGAACACAGATACGCAGTATTTT. This gives the protein CASSYDRNTDTQYF.

The genes are TRBV5-1 and TRBJ2-2; D unresolved. V was shortened by 0 bases and J by 7 bases, with 4 bases between the two germline ends. CDR1 SGHRS and CDR2 YFSETQ come from the germline V gene. The CDR3 is 12 amino acids. For the CDR3, the DNA is TGCGCCAGCAGCTTGGCCGGCGGGGAGCTGTTTTTT. Its translation is CASSLAGGELFF.

The gene calls are TRBV1 and TRBJ2-7; TRBD2 reflects the table's D call only, with no check against the DNA. TRBV1 has pseudogene status. There are 15 residues in the CDR3. CDR3 amino acids: CTSSPPTGGSYEQYF. CDR3 nucleotide sequence: TGCACCAGCAGCCCCCCAACCGGGGGGTCCTACGAGCAGTACTTC.

The V and J genes are TRBV6-5 and TRBJ2-7, with 10 bases aligning to TRBD2. The CDR3 totals 14 residues. Germline V CDR1 and CDR2: MNHEY, SVGAGI. J was trimmed by 2 bases and V by 6 bases; bases with no gene match: 4. CDR3 nucleotides: TGTGCCAGCAGGCCTAGCGGGAGCGCCTACGAGCAGTACTTC. It is translated as CASRPSGSAYEQYF.